The sequence of this T cell receptor beta chain was determined in a study of early T cells in non-severe SARS-CoV-2 infection (TCRdb year 2021). Study-level background: Because TCR sequencing was done on bulk RNA from unsorted whole blood, the alpha and beta chains could not be paired.

The investigation overall reported the following: Matching against VDJdb was skewed toward anti-spike CD8 responses, likely underestimated virus-specific expansions, and missed private and CD4 specificities.

A case-control design nested within a healthcare worker cohort in London, UK, was used, with weekly nasopharyngeal swab PCR tests and blood sampling performed. Healthcare workers were recruited between 23 and 31 March 2020, during the week of the UK lockdown, and were followed weekly for up to about 15 weeks. The receptor library was made with 5' RACE. TCRdb lists the instrument as NextSeq 500. Unique molecular identifiers were attached to individual cDNA molecules in the TCR library protocol so that sequencing error and PCR bias could be corrected. Both TCR alpha and beta chains were sequenced, and tight co-correlation was observed between alpha and beta sequence abundances in each sample. Turning to the authors' computational methods: V gene, J gene and CDR3 annotation of TCR sequences was performed with Decombinator V4. TCRs were defined as expanded if a significant change between any two time points was detected under a Poisson model with p below 0.0001. Abundances of TCRs were expressed as counts per million after normalisation to the total number of TCRs sequenced in each sample. MAIT TCRs were defined by TRAV1-2 paired with TRAJ12, TRAJ20 or TRAJ33, and iNKT TCRs by TRAV10 paired with TRAJ18. A search of VDJdb, accessed on 1 November 2021, was run for TCRs annotated to CMV, EBV and SARS-CoV-2, with TCRs annotated for multiple antigens excluded. TCRdb applied fastp at Q25 and MiXCR to the public reads, then kept only in-frame beta chains. Each CDR3 protein appears once, grouped with its most common genes and DNA. The V and J calls come from TCRdb's annotation, not from the publication. The sample table contains about 64,000 distinct CDR3 sequences; only one count was recorded for about 11% of them. Of the sample, less than 3.5% falls within the top ten clones.

For CDR1 and CDR2, the germline V gene lists SQVTM and ANQGSEA. V and J lose 4 bases and 12 bases, and a span of 12 bases separates them. The CDR3 has 11 amino acids, counting the end cysteine and phenylalanine. Only CDR3 DNA is held: 33 bases, read in frame from base 1. Worth noting for this clonotype: It lacks a known antigen. Base qualities are not at hand, and no much larger clone is one base apart.

The sequence joins TRBV29-1 to TRBJ1-4; TRBD1 is perhaps the D gene, given 6 matching bases. This receptor was obtained from an adult who was a healthcare worker with PCR-confirmed SARS-CoV-2 infection or an uninfected control (not recorded which). This specimen consisted of whole blood, obtained at baseline. CDR3 protein: CSVVWGAELFF. The nucleotide sequence reads TGCAGCGTTGTTTGGGGGGCGGAACTGTTTTTT.